This T cell receptor (beta chain) was sequenced for a study of blood T cell repertoires in COVID-19. At the level of the study: Sites in the United States, Italy and Spain provided acute and convalescent COVID-19 samples. PBMCs, B-cell-depleted T cells, or T cells provided the cDNA or gDNA that made up the material.

Per the authors' pipeline: Estimation of nucleated cell counts was performed using reference gene primer amplification. Repertoires were generated with immunoSEQ multiplex PCR, while TCRdb's copy carries only in-frame clones and drops some. The DNA was the basis for D and trimming; V, J and clone size are from that table. The sample lists around 140,000 clones, about 89% occurring once. Seattle-derived patients entered the study during active infection and were followed longitudinally. Germline V gene data show CDR1 as SNHLY and CDR2 as FYNNEI. The germline V and J ends were trimmed by 4 bases and 5 bases, with 11 bases remaining between them. The CDR3 length is 13 residues.

Sequencing used peripheral blood. The chain has TRBV2 and TRBJ1-1, with D perhaps matching TRBD1 (6 bases). The sequence was collected from a woman in her 70s with COVID-19, enrolled during active disease. DNA for the CDR3: TGTGCCAGCAGTGGCAGGGGAAAAACTGAAGCTTTCTTT. Its protein is CASSGRGKTEAFF.